This TCR beta chain came from a study of blood T cell repertoires in COVID-19. Study-level background: Whether acute or convalescent, the COVID-19 samples came from the United States, Italy and Spain.

Source study methods: Cell counts per sample came from amplifying reference gene primers. Here immunoSEQ multiplex PCR was the method, and the copy in TCRdb shows in-frame clones only, minus some. The D gene and trimming were derived from the DNA, and the V and J assignments and clone size from that table. The data show about 190,000 clones, 78% seen once. This clonotype was obtained from a woman older than 75 with active or convalescent COVID-19. Material for sequencing was peripheral blood.

CDR3 region: CAWSPDRDRGTNEQYF. CDR3 DNA sequence: TGTGCCTGGAGTCCCGACCGGGACAGGGGTACCAACGAGCAGTACTTC. V gene TRBV30 combines with J gene TRBJ2-7; TRBD1 agrees at 10 bases. V gave up 2 bases and J gave up 5 bases; unmatched junction bases: 12. CDR3 length equals 16 residues. Germline-derived CDR1 and CDR2 are GTSNPN and SVGIG (reference sequence).